Presented here are 2 T cell receptor beta chains from one specimen sequenced in a study of regulatory T cells in long-lasting Graves disease. Time point in this sample: newly diagnosed GD, antithyroid drugs for less than 3 months. PBMCs were the source of the RNA used for TCR sequencing. Building the TCR beta libraries relied on iRepertoire HTBI primers, and CDR3 regions underwent Arm-PCR. One entry per CDR3 protein, called by TCRdb with MiXCR from the multiplex PCR reads. Of about 560,000 distinct CDR3 sequences in the sample, roughly 15% are singletons; the top ten hold about 12%. The sample was also reused in another study, on T cells in Graves' hyperthyroidism and ophthalmopathy.

The sample was peripheral blood mononuclear cells (PBMCs), taken at new diagnosis, from a patient treated with antithyroid drugs. These TCRs come from a man younger than 30 with Graves disease.

This clonotype was picked up a small number of times. The V call is TRBV27, the J call TRBJ2-2; the match to TRBD1 covers 8 bases. Losses at the gene ends were 3 bases for V and 7 bases for J; bases not matched to a gene: 10. CDR3 length: 16 amino acids. CDR1 is MNHEY and CDR2 is SMNVEV in the germline V gene (reference sequence). The CDR3 DNA reads TGTGCCAGCAGTTTTGGCAGGGGGCTATTGGACGGGGAGCTGTTTTTT. This encodes CASSFGRGLLDGELFF.

As for this clonotype: A much larger clone is a single base away; this may be a read error. The genes are TRBV7-9 and TRBJ2-7; the D call may be TRBD1 or TRBD2 (6 bases each). Germline CDR1 is SEHNR and CDR2 is FQNEAQ (reference sequence). The CDR3 runs to 13 residues. The CDR3 nucleotides are TGTGTCAGCGGAGGGACAACTTCCTACGAGCAGTACTTC. Amino acids: CVSGGTTSYEQYF. The variable domain in full, with the rest retrieved from reference TRBV7-9 and TRBJ2-7, is DTGVSQNPRHKITKRGQNVTFRCDPISEHNRLYWYRQTLGQGPEFLTYFQNEAQLEKSRLLSDRFSAERPKGSFSTLEIQRTEQGDSAMYLCVSGGTTSYEQYFGPGTRLTVT.